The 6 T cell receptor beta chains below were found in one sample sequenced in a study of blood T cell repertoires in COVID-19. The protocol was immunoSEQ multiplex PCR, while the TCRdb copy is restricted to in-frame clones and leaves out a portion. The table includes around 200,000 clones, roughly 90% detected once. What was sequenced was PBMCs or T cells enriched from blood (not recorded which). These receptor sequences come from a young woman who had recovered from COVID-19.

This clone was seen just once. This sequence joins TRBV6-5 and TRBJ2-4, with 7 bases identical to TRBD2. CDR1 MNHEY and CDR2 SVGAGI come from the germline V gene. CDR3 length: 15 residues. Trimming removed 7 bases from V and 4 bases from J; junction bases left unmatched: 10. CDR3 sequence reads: CASIVRVGGKNIQYF. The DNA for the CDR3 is TGTGCCAGCATAGTTCGGGTGGGAGGGAAAAACATTCAGTACTTC.

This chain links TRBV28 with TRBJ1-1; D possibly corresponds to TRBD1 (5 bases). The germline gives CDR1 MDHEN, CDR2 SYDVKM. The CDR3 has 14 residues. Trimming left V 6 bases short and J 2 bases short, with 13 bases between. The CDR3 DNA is TGTGCCAGCAGAACGGGGGTGGGAAACACTGAAGCTTTCTTT. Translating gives CASRTGVGNTEAFF.

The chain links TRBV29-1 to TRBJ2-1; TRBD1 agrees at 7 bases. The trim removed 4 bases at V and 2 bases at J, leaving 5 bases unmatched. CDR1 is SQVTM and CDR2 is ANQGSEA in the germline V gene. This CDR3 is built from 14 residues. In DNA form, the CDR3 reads TGCAGCGTTGCTCGGGACAGTCCCTACAATGAGCAGTTCTTC. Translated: CSVARDSPYNEQFF.

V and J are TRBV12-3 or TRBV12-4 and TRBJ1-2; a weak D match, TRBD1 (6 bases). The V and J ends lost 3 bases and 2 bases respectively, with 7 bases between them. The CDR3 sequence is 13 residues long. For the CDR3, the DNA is TGTGCCAGCAGTTTGCAGGGGAACTATGGCTACACCTTC. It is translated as CASSLQGNYGYTF.

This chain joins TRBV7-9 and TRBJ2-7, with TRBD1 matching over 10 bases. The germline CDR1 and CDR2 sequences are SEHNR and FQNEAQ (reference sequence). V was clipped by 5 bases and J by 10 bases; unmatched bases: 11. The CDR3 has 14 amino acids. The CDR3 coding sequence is TGTGCCAGCAGCGGGACAGGGGCCTATGACCCCCAGTACTTC. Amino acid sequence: CASSGTGAYDPQYF. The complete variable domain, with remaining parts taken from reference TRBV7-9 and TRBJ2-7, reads DTGVSQNPRHKITKRGQNVTFRCDPISEHNRLYWYRQTLGQGPEFLTYFQNEAQLEKSRLLSDRFSAERPKGSFSTLEIQRTEQGDSAMYLCASSGTGAYDPQYFGPGTRLTVT.

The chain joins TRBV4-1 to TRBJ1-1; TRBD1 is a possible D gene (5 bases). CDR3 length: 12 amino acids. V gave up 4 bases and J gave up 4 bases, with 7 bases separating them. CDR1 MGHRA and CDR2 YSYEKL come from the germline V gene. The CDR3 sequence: CASSLGATEAFF. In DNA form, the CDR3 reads TGCGCCAGCAGCCTAGGGGCCACTGAAGCTTTCTTT.